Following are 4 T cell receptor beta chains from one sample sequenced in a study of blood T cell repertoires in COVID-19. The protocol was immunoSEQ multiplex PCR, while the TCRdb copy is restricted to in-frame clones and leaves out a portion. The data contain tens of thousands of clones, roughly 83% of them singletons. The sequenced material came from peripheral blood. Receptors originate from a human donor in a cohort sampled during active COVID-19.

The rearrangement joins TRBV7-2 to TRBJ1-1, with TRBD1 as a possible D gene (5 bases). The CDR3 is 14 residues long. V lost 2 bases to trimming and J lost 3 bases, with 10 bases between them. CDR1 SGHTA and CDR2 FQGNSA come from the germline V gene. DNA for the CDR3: TGTGCCAGCAGCTTATTTCAGGGTTACACTGAAGCTTTCTTT. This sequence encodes CASSLFQGYTEAFF. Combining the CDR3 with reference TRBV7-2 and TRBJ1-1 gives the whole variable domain GAGVSQSPSNKVTEKGKDVELRCDPISGHTALYWYRQSLGQGLEFLIYFQGNSAPDKSGLPSDRFSAERTGGSVSTLTIQRTQQEDSAVYLCASSLFQGYTEAFFGQGTRLTVV.

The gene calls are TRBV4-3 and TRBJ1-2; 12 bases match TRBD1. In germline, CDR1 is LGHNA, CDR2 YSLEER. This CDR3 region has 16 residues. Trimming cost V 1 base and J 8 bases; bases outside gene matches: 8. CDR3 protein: CASSQGMGQGAQGYTF. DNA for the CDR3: TGCGCCAGCAGCCAAGGTATGGGACAGGGGGCGCAGGGCTACACCTTC.

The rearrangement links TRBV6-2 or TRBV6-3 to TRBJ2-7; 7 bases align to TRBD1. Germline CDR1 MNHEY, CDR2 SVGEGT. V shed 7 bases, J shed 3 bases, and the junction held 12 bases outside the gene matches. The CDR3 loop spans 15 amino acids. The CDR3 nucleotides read TGTGCCAGCACCCCAAGACAGGGAATTAACTACGAGCAGTACTTC. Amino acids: CASTPRQGINYEQYF.

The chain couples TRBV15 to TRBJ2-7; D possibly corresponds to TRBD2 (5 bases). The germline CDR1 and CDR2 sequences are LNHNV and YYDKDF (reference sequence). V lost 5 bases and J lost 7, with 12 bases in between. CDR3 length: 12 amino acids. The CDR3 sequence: CATSSGKGEQYF. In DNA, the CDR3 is TGTGCCACCAGCTCGGGGAAAGGGGAGCAGTACTTC.